This T cell receptor (beta chain) was recorded in a study of T cells expressing NK-cell markers. For the study at large: CD3+CD56+NKG2C+, CD3+CD56+NKG2C- and CD3+CD56-NKG2C+ T cells, once sorted, supplied the TCR beta repertoires.

TCRdb reprocessed the 5' RACE reads; each CDR3 protein has one entry and no DNA is given. The sample includes roughly 280,000 distinct CDR3 sequences. The CDR3 has 14 residues. The germline V gene encodes CDR1 SGHRS and CDR2 YFSETQ. The sequence came from a young man in good health. Sequences were obtained from blood T cells: a sorted CD56 or NKG2C T cell subset, CD4+ or CD8+ T cells, or bulk PBMC T cells (not recorded which). The rearrangement uses TRBV5-1 and TRBJ2-1; TCRdb's D gene call, TRBD1, goes unchecked for lack of DNA. CDR3: CASSLGQEYNEQFF.